Shown below are 14 T cell receptor beta chains from a single sample sequenced in a study of identical twins. TCRdb recomputed calls from the 5' RACE reads with MiXCR, one row per CDR3 protein. This table holds hundreds of thousands of distinct CDR3 sequences, approximately 7.9% found once. This same sample was also part of a study on yellow fever vaccine responses in identical twins.

Sequencing was carried out using CD8+ T cells sorted from blood. All receptors come from a woman under 30 in good health.

The table lists this clonotype with a few counts. The CDR3 DNA is TGCAGTGCTAGAGTCCTGGGTTCCTACGAGCAGTACTTC. It yields the protein CSARVLGSYEQYF. The rearrangement joins TRBV20-1 to TRBJ2-7, with D hard to call. Looked up from germline, CDR1 is DFQATT and CDR2 is SNEGSKA (reference sequence). The length of the CDR3 is 13 residues. V dropped 1 base and J dropped 1 base, with 8 bases sitting between them.

This clonotype came up a few times. V gene TRBV2 combines with J gene TRBJ2-1; D is uncertain. Per germline, CDR1 SNHLY and CDR2 FYNNEI. The CDR3 totals 10 residues. The ends were cut back, 7 bases at V and 9 bases at J, with 7 bases in the middle. CDR3 DNA sequence: TGTGCCAGCACCTATGGTGAGCAGTTCTTC. As protein: CASTYGEQFF.

This clonotype was found many times. The chain is built from TRBV4-1 and TRBJ1-2; unclear D gene. Germline assignment: CDR1 MGHRA and CDR2 YSYEKL. The CDR3 runs to 15 residues. Trimming left V 3 bases short and J 5 bases short, with 16 bases between. The CDR3 sequence is CASSHDPQLEYGYTF. The CDR3 coding sequence is TGCGCCAGCAGCCACGACCCCCAACTGGAGTATGGCTACACCTTC.

The rearrangement links TRBV15 to TRBJ2-7; TRBD2 might be the D (6 bases). In germline, CDR1 is LNHNV, CDR2 YYDKDF (reference sequence). V lost 5 bases to trimming and J lost 2 bases, with 16 bases between them. The CDR3 is made up of 15 amino acids. For the CDR3, the DNA is TGTGCCACCAGCTCGCGCCGGGGGATCCCCTACGAGCAGTACGTC. Protein: CATSSRRGIPYEQYV.

This clonotype was seen many times. The CDR3 loop reads CASSPGTEKNIQYF. The CDR3 DNA reads TGCGCCAGCAGCCCCGGGACGGAGAAAAACATTCAGTACTTC. The chain couples TRBV5-1 to TRBJ2-4; either TRBD1 or TRBD2 may supply D (5 bases each). V shed 4 bases and J shed 4 bases, with 12 bases lying between them. Germline V lookup: CDR1 SGHRS, CDR2 YFSETQ. The CDR3 sequence is 14 residues long.

This sequence joins TRBV6-5 and TRBJ2-7; TRBD2 agrees at 12 bases. J gave up 2 bases and V 0 bases, and 2 bases lay outside the gene matches. The length of the CDR3 is 16 residues. Per the germline V gene, CDR1 is MNHEY and CDR2 is SVGAGI. CDR3: CASSYSASGRAYEQYF. In nucleotides, the CDR3 is TGTGCCAGCAGTTACTCGGCTAGCGGGAGGGCCTACGAGCAGTACTTC.

Only a few counts were recorded for this clonotype. This chain joins TRBV5-1 and TRBJ2-1; tentatively, D is TRBD2 (7 bases). The germline CDR1 and CDR2 sequences are SGHRS and YFSETQ. The CDR3 runs 17 residues. V was trimmed by 4 bases and J by 7 bases, leaving 24 bases between them. This chain's CDR3 is CASSTWIGGGPGNEQFF. In DNA, the CDR3 is TGCGCCAGCAGCACCTGGATTGGGGGGGGGCCGGGTAATGAGCAGTTCTTC.

The V and J genes are TRBV19 and TRBJ2-1; TRBD2 agrees at 12 bases. This CDR3 has 15 residues. Trimming cost V 6 bases and J 10 bases; bases outside gene matches: 10. Germline V CDR1 and CDR2: LNHDA, SQIVND (reference sequence). CDR3 sequence reads: CASSLGLAGWREQFF. CDR3 in DNA: TGTGCCAGTAGCCTAGGACTAGCGGGGTGGCGGGAGCAGTTCTTC.

The chain is built from TRBV3-1 and TRBJ2-5; D possibly corresponds to TRBD2 (6 bases). Germline V gene lookup returns CDR1 LGHDT and CDR2 YNNKEL (reference sequence). The CDR3 loop spans 14 amino acids. Trimming removed 5 bases from V and 5 bases from J, with 15 bases in between. The CDR3 DNA reads TGTGCCAGCAGCGGAGCGGCAGGAGGGGAGACCCAGTACTTC. This codes for CASSGAAGGETQYF.

This clonotype showed up many times. This chain connects TRBV12-3 or TRBV12-4 to TRBJ2-3, with D tentatively TRBD1 or TRBD2 (5 bases each). This CDR3 is 15 amino acids long. The germline V and J ends were trimmed by 7 bases and 5 bases, with 19 bases remaining between them. The CDR3 nucleotides are TGTGCCAGCAACCTGGGCGGACGTGGGGGAGATACGCAGTATTTT. It encodes CASNLGGRGGDTQYF.

This clonotype was observed at least ten times. The V gene is TRBV20-1, the J gene TRBJ2-7; TRBD2 aligns across 7 bases. CDR3 length equals 11 residues. V shed 7 bases and J 6 bases; nucleotides not matched to a gene: 6. Germline loops: CDR1 DFQATT, CDR2 SNEGSKA (reference sequence). This CDR3 is CSGLREFEQYF. The CDR3 DNA follows: TGCAGTGGGTTGCGGGAGTTCGAGCAGTACTTC.

This clonotype was detected only a few times. The rearrangement joins TRBV20-1 to TRBJ2-2; 9 bases map to TRBD1. Looked up from germline, CDR1 is DFQATT and CDR2 is SNEGSKA (reference sequence). The V segment lost 6 bases and the J segment 5 bases; nucleotides outside the gene matches: 13. The CDR3 is 16 residues long. The DNA of the CDR3 is TGCAGTGCCGTCCCGGGACAGGGCCCGGGGACCGGGGAGCTGTTTTTT. Its translation is CSAVPGQGPGTGELFF.

This sequence joins TRBV12-3 or TRBV12-4 and TRBJ2-5; the D is unclear. The CDR3 has 13 residues. V lost 0 bases and J lost 2, with 4 bases in between. This CDR3 reads CASSLATQETQYF. In nucleotides, the CDR3 is TGTGCCAGCAGTTTAGCGACTCAAGAGACCCAGTACTTC.

This clonotype was found a few times. The chain couples TRBV6-6 to TRBJ2-7; D remains ambiguous. CDR3 size: 13 residues. Trimming stripped 5 bases from V and 2 bases from J, with 10 bases between. Germline values: CDR1 MNHNY, CDR2 SVGAGI (reference sequence). CDR3 in DNA: TGTGCCAGCAGTAATGGGCCTACCTACGAGCAGTACTTC. It is translated as CASSNGPTYEQYF.